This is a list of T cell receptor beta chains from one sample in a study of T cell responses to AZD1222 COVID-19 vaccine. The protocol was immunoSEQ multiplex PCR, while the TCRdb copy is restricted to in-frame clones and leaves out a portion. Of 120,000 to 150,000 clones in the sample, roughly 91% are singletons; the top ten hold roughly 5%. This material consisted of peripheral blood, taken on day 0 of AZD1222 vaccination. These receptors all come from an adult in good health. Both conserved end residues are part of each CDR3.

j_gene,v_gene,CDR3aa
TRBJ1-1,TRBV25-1,CASSARQGRDTEAFF
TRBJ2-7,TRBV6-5,CASRPASRAHEQYF
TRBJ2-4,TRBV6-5,CASSSPGMRAKNIQYF
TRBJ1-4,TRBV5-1,CASSLDVGGEEKLFF
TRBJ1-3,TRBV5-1,CASSDPGLSSGNTIYF
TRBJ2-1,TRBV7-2,CASSRTSGRENEQFF
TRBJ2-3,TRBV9,CASSVNRQDYSTDTQYF
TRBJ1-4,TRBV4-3,CASSPGGRGGEKLFF
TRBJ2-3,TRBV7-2,CASSQILAGPSTDTQYF
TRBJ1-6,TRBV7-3,CASSLQGSYNSPLHF
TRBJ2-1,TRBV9,CASSVSGGGRAYNEQFF
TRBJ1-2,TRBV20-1,CSASKGKVDGYTF
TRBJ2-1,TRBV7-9,CASSLGAGTDYNEQFF
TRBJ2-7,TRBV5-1,CASSFLGSAAYEQYF
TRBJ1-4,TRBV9,CASSVDAGANPKLFF
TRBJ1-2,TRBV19,CASSGDRASSGYTF
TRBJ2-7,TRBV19,CASSFGLASNEQYF
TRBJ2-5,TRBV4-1,CASSPRQLETQYF
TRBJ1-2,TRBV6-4,CASGWYGTGLIYRYGYTF
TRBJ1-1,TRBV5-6,CASSLKGAWNTEAFF
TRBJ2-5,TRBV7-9,CASSGGTHSETQYF
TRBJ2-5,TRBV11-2,CASSTPRGGRETQYF
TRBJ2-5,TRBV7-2,CASSPVVTGRVETQYF
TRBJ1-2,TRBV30,CAWRAGANGYTF
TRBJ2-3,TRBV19,CASSPGPGLITDTQYF
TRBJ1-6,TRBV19,CACRTVDNSPLHF
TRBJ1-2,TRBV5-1,CASSLGLGTGYGYTF
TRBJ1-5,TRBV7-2,CASSYDRGIRAQHF
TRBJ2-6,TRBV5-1,CASSGGHNSGANVLTF
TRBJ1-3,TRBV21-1,CASSQIAGGAEGNTIYF
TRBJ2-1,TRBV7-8,CASSPRAGGTSIGYNEQFF
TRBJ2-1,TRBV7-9,CASSPPTSTDEQFF
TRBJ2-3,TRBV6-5,CASSYSDRVDTQYF
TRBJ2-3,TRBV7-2,CASSLAGGPADTQYF
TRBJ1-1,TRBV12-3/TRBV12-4,CASSSFRGTEAFF
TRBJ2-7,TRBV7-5,CARSSWRGQLTYEQYF
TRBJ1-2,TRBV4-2,CASSQDQQGYGYTF
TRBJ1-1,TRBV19,CASSPRSPPNTEAFF
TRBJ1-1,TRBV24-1,CATSYMGEAFF
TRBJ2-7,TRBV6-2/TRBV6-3,CASSRGGGHEQYF
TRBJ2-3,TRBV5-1,CASTIKRGGLMADTQYF
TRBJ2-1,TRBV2,CASTLQGPSYNEQFF
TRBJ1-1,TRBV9,CASSVTGGNTEAFF
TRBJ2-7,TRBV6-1,CASSDGTGFASEQYF
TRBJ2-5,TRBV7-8,CASSLRTLGETQYF
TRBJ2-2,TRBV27,CASSWGRAKELFF
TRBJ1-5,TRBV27,CASSRDGLQPQHF
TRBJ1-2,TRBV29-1,CSVLENGYTF
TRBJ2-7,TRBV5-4,CASTGLESYEQYF
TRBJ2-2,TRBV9,CASSVEDSRFVAGELFF
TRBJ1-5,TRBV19,CASSGRVEVHQPQHF